Below are 24 T cell receptor beta chains sequenced from a single sample in a study of cytotoxic CD8 clonotypes in ibrutinib-treated CLL. Here immunoSEQ multiplex PCR was the method, and the copy in TCRdb shows in-frame clones only, minus some. The table records roughly 300,000 clones, roughly four fifths of them present only once. The source was PBMCs, collected at disease progression, from a patient treated with ibrutinib. Receptor source: a human donor with chronic lymphocytic leukemia.

The chain carries TRBV7-8 and TRBJ2-7, with a possible D match to TRBD2 (5 bases). V dropped 6 bases and J dropped 2 bases, with 17 bases sitting between them. The germline gives CDR1 SGHVS, CDR2 FQNEAQ. The CDR3 totals 15 residues. The CDR3 loop is CASSAMRVFAYEQYF. CDR3 DNA sequence: TGTGCCAGCAGTGCCATGCGGGTTTTCGCCTACGAGCAGTACTTC.

V gene TRBV6-5 combines with J gene TRBJ1-1; 7 bases are shared with TRBD1. V lost 5 bases, J lost 1 base, and 1 base stayed unmatched. Germline V gives CDR1 MNHEY, CDR2 SVGAGI. This CDR3 has 13 residues. CDR3 sequence: CASSTGANTEAFF. CDR3 nucleotides: TGTGCCAGCAGTACAGGGGCGAACACTGAAGCTTTCTTT.

For this clone: Other DNA sequences within the sample encode an identical CDR3. The chain employs TRBV20-1 and TRBJ2-5; D remains unclear. Germline values: CDR1 DFQATT, CDR2 SNEGSKA (reference sequence). With 3 bases removed from V and 3 bases from J, the gap between germline ends came to 5 bases. The CDR3 spans 11 residues. The CDR3 coding sequence is TGCAGTGCTAGGGTTAAAGAGACCCAGTACTTC. It codes for CSARVKETQYF.

The chain carries TRBV10-1 and TRBJ2-2; D might be TRBD1 or TRBD2, each matching 7 bases. Germline V CDR1 and CDR2: WNHNN, SYGVQD (reference sequence). The CDR3 is made up of 15 amino acids. V lost 6 bases to trimming and J lost 2 bases, with 13 bases between them. The CDR3 region is CASSDREGNTGELFF. The CDR3 DNA follows: TGCGCCAGCAGCGACAGGGAGGGAAACACCGGGGAGCTGTTTTTT.

The V call is TRBV4-1, the J call TRBJ2-5; D not certain. Germline V lookup: CDR1 MGHRA, CDR2 YSYEKL. V lost 0 bases and J 0 bases, leaving 11 bases between the germline ends. This CDR3 contains 16 residues. The CDR3 region has the DNA TGCGCCAGCAGCCAAGATCCAGCGAGGTACCAAGAGACCCAGTACTTC. Its protein product is CASSQDPARYQETQYF.

This clone was found a few times. This sequence joins TRBV7-3 and TRBJ2-6, with unresolved D. The length of the CDR3 is 13 residues. V lost 5 bases to trimming and J lost 0 bases, with 2 bases between them. Germline lookup yields CDR1 SGHTA and CDR2 FQGTGA. For the CDR3, the DNA is TGTGCCAGCAGCCCCTCTGGGGCCAACGTCCTGACTTTC. It is translated as CASSPSGANVLTF.

A few counts support this clone. The rearrangement links TRBV6-5 to TRBJ2-7; D might be TRBD1 (5 bases). Germline V CDR1 and CDR2: MNHEY, SVGAGI. V was pared by 2 bases and J by 5 bases, with 16 bases between. The CDR3 has 15 amino acids. Here the CDR3 reads CASSYTPRWGDEQYF. The CDR3 coding sequence is TGTGCCAGCAGTTACACCCCGAGGTGGGGCGACGAGCAGTACTTC.

The chain links TRBV4-2 to TRBJ2-1; D may be TRBD2 (5 bases). CDR1 is LGHNA, CDR2 YNFKEQ, per germline. V lost 0 bases and J 0 bases, leaving 15 bases between the germline ends. The CDR3 is made up of 18 amino acids. This chain's CDR3 is CASSQDSGSRSSYNEQFF. DNA of the CDR3: TGTGCCAGCAGCCAAGACTCGGGGTCTCGGTCCTCCTACAATGAGCAGTTCTTC.

The chain links TRBV15 to TRBJ2-7; D is ambiguous. CDR1 LNHNV and CDR2 YYDKDF come from the germline V gene (reference sequence). CDR3 length: 18 residues. The V and J ends lost 0 bases and 2 bases respectively, with 20 bases between them. CDR3 nucleotides: TGTGCCACCAGCAGAGATTTTCGACGGCAGATTAGGACCTACGAGCAGTACTTC. Translating gives CATSRDFRRQIRTYEQYF.

This clone has a single count. The V gene is TRBV5-1, the J gene TRBJ2-5, with 14 bases fitting TRBD2. The CDR3 is 19 amino acids. Per germline, CDR1 SGHRS and CDR2 YFSETQ. V trimming: 4 bases; J trimming: 5 bases; junction bases outside the gene matches: 16. The CDR3 reads CASSPKIGLAGGRFETQYF. The CDR3 DNA is TGCGCCAGCAGCCCGAAGATCGGACTAGCGGGGGGCCGGTTCGAGACCCAGTACTTC.

V gene TRBV18 combines with J gene TRBJ1-4; D remains unclear. The V gene lost 6 bases and the J gene lost 0 bases, with 11 bases spanning the gap. The CDR3 sequence is 15 residues long. Germline V gene lookup returns CDR1 KGHSH and CDR2 LQKENI. Written as DNA, the CDR3 is TGTGCCAGCTCCCCGCGGGTTGCAACTAATGAAAAACTGTTTTTT. Amino acids: CASSPRVATNEKLFF. The whole variable domain, filled in from reference TRBV18 and TRBJ1-4, reads NAGVMQNPRHLVRRRGQEARLRCSPMKGHSHVYWYRQLPEEGLKFMVYLQKENIIDESGMPKERFSAEFPKEGPSILRIQQVVRGDSAAYFCASSPRVATNEKLFFGSGTQLSVL.

The chain couples TRBV7-3 to TRBJ2-5, with TRBD2 identical over 8 bases. V was pared by 5 bases and J by 4 bases, with 6 bases of the junction left unmatched. The CDR3 has 14 residues. From germline, CDR1 is SGHTA and CDR2 FQGTGA. CDR3 nucleotides: TGTGCCAGCAGCGTCAGCGGGAGCGGAGAGACCCAGTACTTC. This translates into CASSVSGSGETQYF.

V and J are TRBV25-1 and TRBJ2-3; D is possibly TRBD1 or TRBD2 (5 bases each). This CDR3 is built from 15 residues. Per germline, CDR1 MGHDK and CDR2 SYGVNS. V shed 3 bases and J shed 2 bases, with 12 bases lying between them. Written as DNA, the CDR3 is TGTGCCAGCAGTGATTGGCAGGGAGTCACAGATACGCAGTATTTT. This gives the protein CASSDWQGVTDTQYF.

The V and J genes are TRBV7-3 and TRBJ2-2; 7 bases map to TRBD1. The germline V gene encodes CDR1 SGHTA and CDR2 FQGTGA. After removal of 5 bases from V and 7 bases from J, the junction contained 7 bases not matched to a gene. This CDR3 spans 14 amino acids. CDR3 loop: CASSLQGGGGELFF. CDR3 nucleotide sequence: TGTGCCAGCAGCCTACAAGGGGGCGGCGGGGAGCTGTTTTTT.

This chain joins TRBV10-3 and TRBJ1-2; D possibly corresponds to TRBD1 (6 bases). The germline V gene has CDR1 ENHRY and CDR2 SYGVKD. Trimming left V 3 bases short and J 0 bases short, with 11 bases between. This CDR3 region has 15 residues. In DNA, the CDR3 is TGTGCCATCAGTGACGGGACAACGACTAACTATGGCTACACCTTC. This codes for CAISDGTTTNYGYTF.

J is TRBJ1-4 and V is TRBV6-1; 11 bases fit TRBD1. With V trimmed by 7 bases and J by 3 bases, 4 bases remained unmatched. The CDR3 has 15 residues. CDR1 and CDR2 (germline): MNHNS, SASEGT. The DNA of the CDR3 is TGTGCCAGCACGGACAGGGGGCATTCTAATGAAAAACTGTTTTTT. It is translated as CASTDRGHSNEKLFF.

This clone was seen a single time. CDR3 loop: CAISGSSLSGGPYEQYF. The CDR3 bases are TGTGCCATCAGTGGGTCTAGCTTATCAGGGGGACCCTACGAGCAGTACTTC. The chain has TRBV10-3 and TRBJ2-7; the match to TRBD1 covers 7 bases. This CDR3 region has 17 residues. Germline V CDR1 and CDR2: ENHRY, SYGVKD. V shed 4 bases and J 2 bases; nucleotides not matched to a gene: 14.

This sequence joins TRBV5-6 and TRBJ2-7, with 11 positions matching TRBD2. The CDR3 spans 15 residues. Losses at the gene ends were 5 bases for V and 1 base for J; bases not matched to a gene: 5. CDR1 and CDR2 from the germline V gene are SGHDT and YYEEEE. The CDR3, as DNA: TGTGCCAGCAGGCCCGGGACTAGCGGTTCCTACGAGCAGTACTTC. It codes for CASRPGTSGSYEQYF.

The V call is TRBV12-5, the J call TRBJ1-1, with D perhaps matching TRBD1 (5 bases). CDR1 LGHNT and CDR2 FRNRAP come from the germline V gene. V lost 4 bases and J lost 3, with 15 bases in between. This CDR3 comprises 15 residues. CDR3 sequence (DNA): TGTGCTAGTGGTTCTGGGATCGGGGGGGACACTGAAGCTTTCTTT. This sequence encodes CASGSGIGGDTEAFF.

The rearrangement uses TRBV5-1 and TRBJ2-7; D is unclear. CDR1 and CDR2 (germline): SGHRS, YFSETQ. Trimming removed 7 bases at V and 0 bases at J, with 5 bases between. This CDR3 spans 11 amino acids. The CDR3 loop reads CASRTSYEQYF. The CDR3 DNA reads as TGCGCCAGCCGGACCTCCTACGAGCAGTACTTC.

The genes are TRBV19 and TRBJ2-2; D is tentatively TRBD1 or TRBD2 (6 bases each). Germline CDR1 reads LNHDA; CDR2 reads SQIVND (reference sequence). The CDR3 spans 17 residues. Trimming removed 5 bases from V and 2 bases from J, with 18 bases in between. CDR3 DNA: TGTGCCAGTAGTCCCTCCGGGGGCCTCCTTAACACCGGGGAGCTGTTTTTT. Protein product: CASSPSGGLLNTGELFF.

The sample holds a few counts of this clone. The chain links TRBV7-2 to TRBJ1-4; 7 bases map to TRBD1. The ends lost 2 bases at V and 4 bases at J; junction bases unmatched: 7. The CDR3 runs 16 residues. Germline V CDR1 and CDR2: SGHTA, FQGNSA. Written as DNA, the CDR3 is TGTGCCAGCAGCTTAAGGCCAGGGGGAAGTAATGAAAAACTGTTTTTT. It translates to CASSLRPGGSNEKLFF. The full variable domain, its missing parts supplied by reference TRBV7-2 and TRBJ1-4, is GAGVSQSPSNKVTEKGKDVELRCDPISGHTALYWYRQSLGQGLEFLIYFQGNSAPDKSGLPSDRFSAERTGGSVSTLTIQRTQQEDSAVYLCASSLRPGGSNEKLFFGSGTQLSVL.

The rearrangement links TRBV29-1 to TRBJ1-2; D call uncertain. The CDR3 extends over 15 amino acids. The germline CDR1 and CDR2 sequences are SQVTM and ANQGSEA. Trimming removed 1 base from V and 3 bases from J, with 15 bases in between. CDR3 nucleotides: TGCAGCGTTGAAGCATTACAGAGGCCAGACTATGGCTACACCTTC. Residues: CSVEALQRPDYGYTF.

The CDR3 sequence: CASSLILNTDTQYF. The CDR3 DNA reads as TGCGCCAGCAGCTTAATTCTCAACACAGATACGCAGTATTTT. The chain has TRBV5-1 and TRBJ2-3; no reliable D call. The CDR3 is 14 residues long. V lost 2 bases and J lost 2, with 9 bases in between. CDR1 is SGHRS, CDR2 YFSETQ, per germline.